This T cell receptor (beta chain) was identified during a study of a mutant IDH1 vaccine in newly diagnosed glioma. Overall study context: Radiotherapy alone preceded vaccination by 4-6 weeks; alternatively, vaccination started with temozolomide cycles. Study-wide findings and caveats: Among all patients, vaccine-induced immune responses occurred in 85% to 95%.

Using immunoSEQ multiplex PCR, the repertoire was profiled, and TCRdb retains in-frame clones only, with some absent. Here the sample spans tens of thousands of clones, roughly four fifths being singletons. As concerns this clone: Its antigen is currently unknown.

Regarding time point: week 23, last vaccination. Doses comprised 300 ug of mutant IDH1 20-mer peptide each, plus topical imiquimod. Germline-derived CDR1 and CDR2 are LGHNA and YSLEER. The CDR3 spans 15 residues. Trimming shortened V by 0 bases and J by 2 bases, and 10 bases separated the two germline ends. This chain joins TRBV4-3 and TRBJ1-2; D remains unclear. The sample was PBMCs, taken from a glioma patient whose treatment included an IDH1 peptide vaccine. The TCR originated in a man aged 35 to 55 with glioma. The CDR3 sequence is CASSQDATGNYGYTF. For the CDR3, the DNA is TGCGCCAGCAGCCAAGATGCGACGGGCAACTATGGCTACACCTTC.